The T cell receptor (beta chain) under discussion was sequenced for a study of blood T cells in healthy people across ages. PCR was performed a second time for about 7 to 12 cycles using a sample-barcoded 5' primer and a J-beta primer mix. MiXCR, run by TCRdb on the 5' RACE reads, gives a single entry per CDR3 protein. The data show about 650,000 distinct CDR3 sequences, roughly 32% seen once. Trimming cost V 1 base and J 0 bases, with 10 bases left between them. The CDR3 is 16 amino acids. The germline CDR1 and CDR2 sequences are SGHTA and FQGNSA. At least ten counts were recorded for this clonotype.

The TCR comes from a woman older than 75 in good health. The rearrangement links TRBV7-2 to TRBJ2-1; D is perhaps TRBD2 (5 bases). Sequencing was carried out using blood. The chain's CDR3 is CASSLGGRSSYNEQFF. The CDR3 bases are TGTGCCAGCAGCTTAGGCGGGCGGAGCTCCTACAATGAGCAGTTCTTC.